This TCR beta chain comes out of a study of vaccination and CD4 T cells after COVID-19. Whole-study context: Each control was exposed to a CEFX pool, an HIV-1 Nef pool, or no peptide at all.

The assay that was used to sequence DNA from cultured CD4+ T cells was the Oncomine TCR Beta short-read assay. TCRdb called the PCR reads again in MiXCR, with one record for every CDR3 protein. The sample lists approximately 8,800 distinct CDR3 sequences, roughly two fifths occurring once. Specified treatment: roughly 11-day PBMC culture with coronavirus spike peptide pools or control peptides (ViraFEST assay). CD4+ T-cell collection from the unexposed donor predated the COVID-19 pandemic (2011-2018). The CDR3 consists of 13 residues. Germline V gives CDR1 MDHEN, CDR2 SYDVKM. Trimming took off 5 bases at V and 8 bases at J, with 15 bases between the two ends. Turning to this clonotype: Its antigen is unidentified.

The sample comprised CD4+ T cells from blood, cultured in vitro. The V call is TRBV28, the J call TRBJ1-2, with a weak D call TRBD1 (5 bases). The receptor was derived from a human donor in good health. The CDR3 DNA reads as TGTGCCAGCAGTAGGGGACTGGAGAGGGGCTACACCTTC. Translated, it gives CASSRGLERGYTF.